This T cell receptor (beta chain) was sequenced during a study of post-analysis software for immune sequencing data. General study points: Samples prepared in the same batch strongly co-clustered by F measure. Roughly five TRBV segments appeared more often in patients than in controls, and TRBV5-6, TRBV5-1 and TRBV20-1 were among these.

With regard to this clonotype: What it recognizes is unknown.

The TCR beta cDNA libraries carried unique molecular identifiers. About 500,000 cDNA molecules came from about 1 to 10 million T cells. TCRdb analysed the PCR reads with MiXCR anew, one entry per CDR3 protein. The profile shows approximately 690,000 distinct CDR3 sequences, around 64% of them singletons. The CDR3 totals 15 residues. Germline CDR1 is DFQATT and CDR2 is SNEGSKA (reference sequence). The J segment lost 4 bases and the V segment lost 3 bases, leaving 7 bases of the junction unmatched. The TCR originated in a girl aged 2-10 years with multiple sclerosis. Sequencing was done on a sample of blood. The V call is TRBV20-1, the J call TRBJ2-1, with 9 positions matching TRBD2. CDR3 amino acids: CSASRRLAGYNEQFF. CDR3 sequence (DNA): TGCAGTGCTAGTCGACGGCTAGCGGGATACAATGAGCAGTTCTTC.